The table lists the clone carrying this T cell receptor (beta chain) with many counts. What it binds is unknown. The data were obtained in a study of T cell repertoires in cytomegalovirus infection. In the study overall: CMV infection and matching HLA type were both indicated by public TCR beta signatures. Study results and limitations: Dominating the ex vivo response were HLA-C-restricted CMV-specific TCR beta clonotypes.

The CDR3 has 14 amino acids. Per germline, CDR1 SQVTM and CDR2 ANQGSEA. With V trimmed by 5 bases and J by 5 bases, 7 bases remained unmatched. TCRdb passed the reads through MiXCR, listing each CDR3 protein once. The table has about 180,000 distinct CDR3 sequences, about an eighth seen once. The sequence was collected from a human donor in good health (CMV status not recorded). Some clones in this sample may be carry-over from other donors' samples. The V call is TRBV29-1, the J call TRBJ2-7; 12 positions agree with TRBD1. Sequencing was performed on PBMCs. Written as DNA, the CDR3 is TGCAGCGTTTCGGGACAGGGGGCAATGAACGAGCAGTACTTC. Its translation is CSVSGQGAMNEQYF.